This T cell receptor (beta chain) originates from a study of beta chain features in type 1 diabetes (dated by TCRdb to the late 2010s). Regarding the complete study: Patients and healthy donors did not differ in mean age, gender distribution, total cell number or subset yield. A total of 100 million to 110 million sorted cells were examined across all samples, and a strong correlation was observed between cell number per subset and RNA yield. In the study, recently diagnosed type 1 diabetes patients and matched healthy donors were compared on the TCRB repertoires of their sorted circulating CD4+ T cell subsets. Whereas all 30 or so donors provided naive and central memory subsets, regulatory and stem cell-like memory subsets were isolated from just 8 patients and about eight healthy donors.

Remarks on this clone: What antigen it recognizes has not been identified. Base qualities are not at hand, and no much larger clone is one base apart.

What the authors observed across the whole study: Only small numbers of individuals were included in the HLA sub-analyses, which left unresolved whether HLA type had any influence on TCRB rearrangement. Naive, central memory and regulatory TCRB repertoires appeared more similar among patients than among healthy donors. Sequencing cDNA rather than genomic DNA could over-represent highly expressing activated cells, although activation and CD3 levels did not differ between groups. A moderate but significant shortening of TCRB CDR3 length was observed in type 1 diabetes patients in all four CD4+ subsets. PCR might favor shorter templates, but patient and control samples were amplified and corrected together, so any skew would affect both groups equally. Fewer insertions and more nucleotide deletions at VDJ recombination sites were observed in patients with type 1 diabetes, implying thymic rearrangement abnormalities.

CDR1 SGHTA and CDR2 FQGNSA are derived from the germline V gene. Here V drops 5 bases and J drops 6 bases, and the junction holds 6 bases not matched to any gene. Spanning cysteine to phenylalanine, the CDR3 consists of 14 amino acids. The kept DNA is CDR3 alone, 42 bases in frame from the first base. All of the isolated RNA was reverse transcribed with the High Capacity cDNA Reverse Transcription Kit, so expressed TCRB transcripts were sequenced. Naive, central memory and regulatory T cell samples underwent deep immunoSEQ sequencing, averaging around 4 million total reads per sample. After sorted cells were lysed in RLT buffer, RNA was extracted with DNase-treated RNeasy Micro or Mini kits, with the choice depending on cell number. Each cell subset was processed separately to prevent cross-contamination, with patient and healthy donor samples processed together. The immunoSEQ multiplex PCR was used to amplify TCRB sequences from cDNA, generating 87-bp fragments that spanned the CDR3 region. Sequencing of the amplicons was performed on the Illumina HiSeq platform. Concerning the study's data processing: PCR bias was computationally corrected using synthetic template baselines, reads within Hamming distance 2 were collapsed, and singletons that could not be merged were discarded. Reads were aligned against IMGT so that V, D and J genes, CDR3 length and insertions or deletions at six rearrangement sites could be assigned. Within each subset, clonotype counts were normalized to sorted cell number, and only after that were true diversity and Gini coefficients computed with the tcR R package. The overlap coefficient, calculated on TCRB nucleotide sequences, was used to quantify repertoire sharing. As a proxy for the pre-selection repertoire, out-of-frame TCRB sequences from naive cells were analyzed. TCRdb retrieved this table from immuneACCESS and kept in-frame rearrangements only. Not all clones are present; in checked studies, unresolved V genes account for under half, and no reason is known for the remainder. V, J and clone size derive from that table, while D and trimming were established from the DNA sequence. The sample table records about half a million clones; roughly 11% of these occur just once. Around 0.05% of the sample comes from the top ten.

A single peripheral blood draw of about 116 mL on average was collected from each donor into heparinised tubes. Using a panel that included CD45RO, CCR7, CD25, CD127, CD95 and CD27, naive, central memory, regulatory and stem cell-like memory CD4+ T cells were sorted on a BD FACSAria II. A purity above 95% was achieved for all sorted populations. Right away, PBMCs were isolated by Lymphoprep density gradient centrifugation and were stained directly, with no culture step. Samples were stained and sorted in pairs, with one healthy donor and one patient per experiment, so that batch effects were minimized.

The chain is made from TRBV7-2 and TRBJ2-3, with 9 bases aligning to TRBD2. Sequencing was done on a sample of naive CD4+ T cells from blood. The sample's cell subset or site label, in plain terms: true naive CD4+ T cells. The TCR originated in a woman aged 18-29 years in good health. CDR3 sequence: CASSLQREVDTQYF. The DNA reads as follows: TGTGCCAGCAGCCTCCAGCGGGAGGTGGATACGCAGTATTTT.